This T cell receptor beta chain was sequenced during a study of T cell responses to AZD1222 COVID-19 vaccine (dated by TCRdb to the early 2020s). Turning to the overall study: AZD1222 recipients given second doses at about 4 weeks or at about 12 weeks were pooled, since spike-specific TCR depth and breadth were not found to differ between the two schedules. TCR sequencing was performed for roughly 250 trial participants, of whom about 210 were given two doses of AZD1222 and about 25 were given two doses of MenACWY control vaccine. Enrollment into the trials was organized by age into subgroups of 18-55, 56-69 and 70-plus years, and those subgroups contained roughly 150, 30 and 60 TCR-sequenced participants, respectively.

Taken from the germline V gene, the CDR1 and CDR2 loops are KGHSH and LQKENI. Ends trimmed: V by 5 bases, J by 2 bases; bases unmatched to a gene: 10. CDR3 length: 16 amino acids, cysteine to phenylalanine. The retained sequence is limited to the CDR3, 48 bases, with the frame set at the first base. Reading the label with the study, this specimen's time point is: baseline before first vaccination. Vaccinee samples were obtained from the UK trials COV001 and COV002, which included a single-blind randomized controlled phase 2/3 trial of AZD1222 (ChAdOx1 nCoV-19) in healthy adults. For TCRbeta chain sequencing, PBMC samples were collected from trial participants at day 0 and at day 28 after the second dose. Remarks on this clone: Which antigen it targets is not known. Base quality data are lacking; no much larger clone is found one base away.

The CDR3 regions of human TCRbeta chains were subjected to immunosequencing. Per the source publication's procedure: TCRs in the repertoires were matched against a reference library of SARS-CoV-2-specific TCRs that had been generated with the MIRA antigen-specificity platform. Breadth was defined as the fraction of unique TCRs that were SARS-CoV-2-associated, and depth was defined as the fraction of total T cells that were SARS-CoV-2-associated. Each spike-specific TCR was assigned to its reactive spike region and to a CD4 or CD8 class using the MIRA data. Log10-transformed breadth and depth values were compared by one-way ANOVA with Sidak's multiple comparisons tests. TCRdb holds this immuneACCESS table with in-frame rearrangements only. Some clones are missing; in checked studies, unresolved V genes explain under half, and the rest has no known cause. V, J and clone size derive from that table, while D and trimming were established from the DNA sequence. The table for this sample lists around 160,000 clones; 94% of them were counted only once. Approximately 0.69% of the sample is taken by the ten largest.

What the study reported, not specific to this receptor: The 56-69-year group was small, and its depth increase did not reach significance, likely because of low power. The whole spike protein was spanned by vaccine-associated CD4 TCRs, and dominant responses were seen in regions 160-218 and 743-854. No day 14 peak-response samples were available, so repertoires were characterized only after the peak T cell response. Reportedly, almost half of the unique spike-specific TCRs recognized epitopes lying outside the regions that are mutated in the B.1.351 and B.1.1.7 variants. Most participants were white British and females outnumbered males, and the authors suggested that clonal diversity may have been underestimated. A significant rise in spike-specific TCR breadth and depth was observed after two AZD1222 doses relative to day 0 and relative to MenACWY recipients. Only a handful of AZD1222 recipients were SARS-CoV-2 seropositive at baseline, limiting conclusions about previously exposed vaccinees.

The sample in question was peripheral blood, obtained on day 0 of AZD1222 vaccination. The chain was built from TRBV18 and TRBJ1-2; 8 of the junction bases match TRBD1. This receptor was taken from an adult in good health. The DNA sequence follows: TGTGCCAGCTCAACGTATCCGGGACAGGCCAACTATGGCTACACCTTC. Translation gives CASSTYPGQANYGYTF.